This T cell receptor (beta chain) was obtained from a study of blood T cell repertoires in COVID-19. Whole-study context: Italy, Spain and the United States were the sources of the convalescent and acute COVID-19 samples. The analysed material was cDNA or gDNA that came from T cells, B-cell-depleted T cells, or PBMCs.

Per the authors' pipeline: Amplifying reference gene primers gave estimates of nucleated cell counts. The protocol was immunoSEQ multiplex PCR, while the TCRdb copy is restricted to in-frame clones and leaves out a portion. V and J calls and clone size come straight from that table; D and trimming were deduced from the DNA. The sample consists of 150,000 to 200,000 clones, about 83% of them appearing once. CDR1 is DFQATT and CDR2 is SNEGSKA in the germline V gene (reference sequence). There are 14 residues in the CDR3. Trimming at V came to 3 bases and at J to 1 base, leaving 4 bases not matched to a gene.

The sequenced sample consisted of peripheral blood. V gene TRBV20-1 combines with J gene TRBJ2-5; TRBD2 agrees at 8 bases. The TCR was taken from a woman older than 75 with acute or convalescent COVID-19. The CDR3 DNA reads TGCAGTGCTAGTCTCGGACTAGCCCAAGAGACCCAGTACTTC. Translation: CSASLGLAQETQYF.